This TCR beta chain is drawn from a study of molecular identifiers for immune sequencing clone quantification. Regarding the study as a whole: Clones above 20 RNA copies contained over 99% of effector molecules and under 1% of naive molecules. The sizes of highly expanded clones could be underestimated when identical TCR molecules share a barcode.

This clonotype occurred many times. The antigen is unknown. One entry per CDR3 protein results from TCRdb running MiXCR on the PCR reads. The data hold 300,000 to 350,000 distinct CDR3 sequences, with about 21% observed a single time. This receptor was taken from a human donor in good health. Some libraries in this study had Jurkat cell RNA spiked in. The sequenced material came from naive CD8+ T cells from blood, with Jurkat cell RNA spiked in. Indicated subset: FACS-sorted CD8+CD4-CCR7+CD45RA+ naive T cells.

The CDR3 DNA follows: TGTGCCAGCAGCCTAGGGACTTCCTCCATCGAGACCCAGTACTTC. Translated, it gives CASSLGTSSIETQYF. This chain links TRBV5-5 with TRBJ2-5; TRBD2 is a possible D gene (6 bases). With 4 bases removed from V and 5 bases from J, the gap between germline ends came to 18 bases. This CDR3 has 15 residues. CDR1 is SGHKS and CDR2 is YYEKEE in the germline V gene (reference sequence).